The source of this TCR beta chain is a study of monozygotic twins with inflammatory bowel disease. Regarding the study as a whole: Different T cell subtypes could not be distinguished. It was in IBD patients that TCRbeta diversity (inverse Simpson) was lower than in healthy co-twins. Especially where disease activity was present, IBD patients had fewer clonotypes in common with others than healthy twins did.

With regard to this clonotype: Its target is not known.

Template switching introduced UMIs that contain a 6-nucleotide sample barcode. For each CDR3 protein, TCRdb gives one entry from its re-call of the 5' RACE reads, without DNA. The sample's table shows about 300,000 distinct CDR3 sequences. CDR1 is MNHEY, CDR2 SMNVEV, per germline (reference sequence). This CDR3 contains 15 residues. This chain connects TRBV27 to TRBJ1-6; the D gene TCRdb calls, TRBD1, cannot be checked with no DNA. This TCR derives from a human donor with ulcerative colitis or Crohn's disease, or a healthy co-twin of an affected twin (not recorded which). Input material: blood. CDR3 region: CASSFLTGGNSPLHF.